These 10 T cell receptor beta chains were all obtained from the same sample, sequenced in a study of identical twins. TCRdb passed the 5' RACE reads through MiXCR, listing each CDR3 protein once. Among approximately 230,000 distinct CDR3 sequences listed, over 12% were seen once. Sequencing was done on a sample of memory (CD45RO+) T cells sorted from blood. These receptors were collected from a woman younger than 35 in good health.

The table lists this clonotype with many counts. The chain joins TRBV5-5 to TRBJ2-3; D may correspond to TRBD1 or TRBD2 (5 bases each). V dropped 7 bases and J dropped 6 bases, with 15 bases sitting between them. Per the germline V gene, CDR1 is SGHKS and CDR2 is YYEKEE (reference sequence). This CDR3 spans 13 amino acids. CDR3 loop: CASDRGVQDTQYF. The CDR3 nucleotides are TGTGCCAGCGATAGAGGGGTCCAGGATACGCAGTATTTT.

This clonotype was seen a few times. The chain uses TRBV20-1 and TRBJ1-4; the D gene is possibly TRBD1 (6 bases). CDR1 is DFQATT, CDR2 SNEGSKA, per germline (reference sequence). The CDR3 sequence is 17 residues long. Between the trimmed V and J ends, which lost 1 base and 4 bases, there was a span of 19 bases. The DNA of the CDR3 is TGCAGTGCTAGAGTGAACCCCCGGACAGACTATAATGAAAAACTGTTTTTT. Amino acids: CSARVNPRTDYNEKLFF.

This clonotype was found many times. V is TRBV5-1 and J is TRBJ1-2, with D uncertain. Germline CDR1 is SGHRS and CDR2 is YFSETQ. Trimming cost V 4 bases and J 2 bases, with 6 bases left between them. The CDR3 consists of 12 residues. The CDR3: CASSRENYGYTF. In nucleotides, the CDR3 is TGCGCCAGCAGCAGGGAAAACTATGGCTACACCTTC.

This clonotype was counted at least ten times. V usage is TRBV2 and J usage is TRBJ2-2; 10 positions match TRBD2. Trimming removed 4 bases from V and 0 bases from J; junction bases left unmatched: 2. CDR3 length equals 16 residues. Germline V gives CDR1 SNHLY, CDR2 FYNNEI. CDR3 in DNA: TGTGCCAGCAGTGGACTAGCGGGTTCGAACACCGGGGAGCTGTTTTTT. It yields the protein CASSGLAGSNTGELFF.

The table lists this clonotype with a few counts. The V call is TRBV19, the J call TRBJ1-5; D is possibly TRBD1 (6 bases). CDR1 and CDR2 (germline): LNHDA, SQIVND (reference sequence). The CDR3 length is 16 residues. V lost 6 bases and J lost 2, with 17 bases in between. The CDR3 reads CASREQGIGGNQPQHF. CDR3 sequence (DNA): TGTGCCAGTAGGGAACAGGGTATTGGTGGCAATCAGCCCCAGCATTTT.

This clonotype was seen a few times. J is TRBJ2-2 and V is TRBV12-3 or TRBV12-4; a weak D match, TRBD2 (6 bases). V was clipped by 0 bases and J by 7 bases, with 18 bases between them. CDR3 size: 17 residues. CDR3 region: CASSLAVPSVRVGELFF. For the CDR3, the DNA is TGTGCCAGCAGTTTAGCAGTTCCTAGCGTGAGGGTCGGGGAGCTGTTTTTT.

Only a few counts were recorded for this clonotype. V usage is TRBV7-2 and J usage is TRBJ2-6, with no clear D. This CDR3 comprises 16 residues. The V gene's germline CDR1 is SGHTA and CDR2 FQGNSA. With 1 base removed from V and 0 bases from J, the gap between germline ends came to 7 bases. The CDR3 reads CASSLVSHSGANVLTF. The DNA of the CDR3 is TGTGCCAGCAGCTTAGTGTCCCACTCTGGGGCCAACGTCCTGACTTTC.

Only a few counts were recorded for this clonotype. The chain couples TRBV7-9 to TRBJ1-3; a weak D match, TRBD1 (5 bases). The V gene lost 5 bases and the J gene lost 3 bases, with 14 bases spanning the gap. The CDR3 has 15 amino acids. Per germline, CDR1 SEHNR and CDR2 FQNEAQ (reference sequence). This chain's CDR3 is CASSPWAGFGNTIYF. The CDR3 nucleotides are TGTGCCAGCAGCCCCTGGGCAGGGTTTGGAAACACCATATATTTT.

Here the CDR3 reads CASSRDKLSSPLHF. The CDR3 bases are TGTGCCAGCAGCCGCGACAAGTTGAGTTCACCCCTCCACTTT. The rearrangement links TRBV11-1 to TRBJ1-6, with D unclear. Per germline, CDR1 SGHAT and CDR2 FQDESV (reference sequence). The length of the CDR3 is 14 residues. Between the trimmed V and J ends, which lost 5 bases and 9 bases, there was a span of 14 bases.

This clonotype showed up just a few times. The genes are TRBV11-2 and TRBJ2-2; 14 bases map to TRBD2. Germline CDR1 reads SGHAT; CDR2 reads FQNNGV. The CDR3 runs to 16 residues. V lost 0 bases to trimming and J lost 6 bases; unmatched junction nucleotides: 0. The CDR3 loop is CASSLEGLAGAGELFF. The CDR3 nucleotides read TGTGCCAGCAGCTTAGAGGGACTAGCGGGAGCCGGGGAGCTGTTTTTT.